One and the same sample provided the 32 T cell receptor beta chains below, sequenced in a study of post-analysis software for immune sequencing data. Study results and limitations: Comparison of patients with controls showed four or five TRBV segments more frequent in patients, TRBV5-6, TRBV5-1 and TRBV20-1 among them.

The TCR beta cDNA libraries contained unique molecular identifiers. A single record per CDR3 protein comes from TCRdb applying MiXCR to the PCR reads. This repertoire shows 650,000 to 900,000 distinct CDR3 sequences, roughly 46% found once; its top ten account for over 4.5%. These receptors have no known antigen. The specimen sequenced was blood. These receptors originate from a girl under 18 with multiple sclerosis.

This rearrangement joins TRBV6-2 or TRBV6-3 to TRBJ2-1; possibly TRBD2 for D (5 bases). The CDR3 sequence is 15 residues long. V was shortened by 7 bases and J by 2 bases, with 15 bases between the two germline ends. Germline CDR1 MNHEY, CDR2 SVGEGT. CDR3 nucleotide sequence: TGTGCCAGCAAATGGGCGGGCCCCGCCTACAATGAGCAGTTCTTC. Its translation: CASKWAGPAYNEQFF.

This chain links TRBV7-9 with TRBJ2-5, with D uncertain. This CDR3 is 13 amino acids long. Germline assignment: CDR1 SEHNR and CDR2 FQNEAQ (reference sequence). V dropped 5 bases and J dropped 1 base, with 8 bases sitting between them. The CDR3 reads CASSPMGQETQYF. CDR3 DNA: TGTGCCAGCAGCCCCATGGGCCAAGAGACCCAGTACTTC. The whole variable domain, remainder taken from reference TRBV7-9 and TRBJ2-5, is DTGVSQNPRHKITKRGQNVTFRCDPISEHNRLYWYRQTLGQGPEFLTYFQNEAQLEKSRLLSDRFSAERPKGSFSTLEIQRTEQGDSAMYLCASSPMGQETQYFGPGTRLLVL.

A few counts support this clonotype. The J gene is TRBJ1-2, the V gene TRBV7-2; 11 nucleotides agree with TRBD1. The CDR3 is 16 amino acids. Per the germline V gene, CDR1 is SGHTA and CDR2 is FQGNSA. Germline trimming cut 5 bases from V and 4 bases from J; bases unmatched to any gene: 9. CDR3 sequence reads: CASSVDRGRLLYGYTF. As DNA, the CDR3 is TGTGCCAGCAGCGTGGACAGGGGGCGGTTACTCTATGGCTACACCTTC.

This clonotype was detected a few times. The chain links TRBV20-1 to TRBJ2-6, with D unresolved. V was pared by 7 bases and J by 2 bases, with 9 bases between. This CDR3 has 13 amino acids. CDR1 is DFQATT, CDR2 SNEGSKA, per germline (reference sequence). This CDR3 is CSVPSTGANVLTF. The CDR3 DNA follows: TGCAGTGTCCCGTCTACTGGGGCCAACGTCCTGACTTTC.

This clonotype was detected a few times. The CDR3 region has the DNA TGCGCCAGCAGCTTGGGAGCGGGTAGGGATGAGCAGTTCTTC. This gives the protein CASSLGAGRDEQFF. The chain couples TRBV5-1 to TRBJ2-1, with D perhaps matching TRBD2 (6 bases). CDR3 length equals 14 residues. Germline CDR1 SGHRS, CDR2 YFSETQ. V was shortened by 0 bases and J by 8 bases, with 12 bases between the two germline ends.

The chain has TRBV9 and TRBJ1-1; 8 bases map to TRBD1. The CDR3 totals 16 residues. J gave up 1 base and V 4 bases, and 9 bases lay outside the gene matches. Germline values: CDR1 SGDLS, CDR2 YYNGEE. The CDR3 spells CASSPRGQGPNTEAFF. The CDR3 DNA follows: TGTGCCAGCAGCCCCCGCGGACAGGGACCGAACACTGAAGCTTTCTTT.

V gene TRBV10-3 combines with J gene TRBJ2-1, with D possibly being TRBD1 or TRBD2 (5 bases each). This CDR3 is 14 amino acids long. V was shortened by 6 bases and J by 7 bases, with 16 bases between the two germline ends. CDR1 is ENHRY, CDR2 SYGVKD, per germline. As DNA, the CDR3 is TGTGCCATCAGAGAAGGGACCGCTAAAAATGAGCAGTTCTTC. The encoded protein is CAIREGTAKNEQFF.

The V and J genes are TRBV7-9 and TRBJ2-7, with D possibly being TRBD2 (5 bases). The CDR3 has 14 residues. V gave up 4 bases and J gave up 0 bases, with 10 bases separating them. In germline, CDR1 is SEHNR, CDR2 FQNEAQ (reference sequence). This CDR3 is CASSSVGSSYEQYF. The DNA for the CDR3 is TGTGCCAGCAGCTCAGTGGGGAGCTCCTACGAGCAGTACTTC.

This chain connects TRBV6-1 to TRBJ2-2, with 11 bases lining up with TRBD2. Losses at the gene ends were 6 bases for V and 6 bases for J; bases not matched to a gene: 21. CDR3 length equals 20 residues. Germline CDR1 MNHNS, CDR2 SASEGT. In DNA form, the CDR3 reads TGTGCCAGCAGCCCCTCGGGACAACCAACTAGCGGGAGACCATCCGGGGAGCTGTTTTTT. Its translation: CASSPSGQPTSGRPSGELFF.

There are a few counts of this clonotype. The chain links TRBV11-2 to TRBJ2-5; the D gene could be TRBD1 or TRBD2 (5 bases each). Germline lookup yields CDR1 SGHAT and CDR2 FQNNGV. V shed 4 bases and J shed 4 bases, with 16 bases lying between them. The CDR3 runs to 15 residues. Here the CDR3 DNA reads TGTGCCAGCAGCTGGGACGGGAAAGAAGGAGAGACCCAGTACTTC. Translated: CASSWDGKEGETQYF.

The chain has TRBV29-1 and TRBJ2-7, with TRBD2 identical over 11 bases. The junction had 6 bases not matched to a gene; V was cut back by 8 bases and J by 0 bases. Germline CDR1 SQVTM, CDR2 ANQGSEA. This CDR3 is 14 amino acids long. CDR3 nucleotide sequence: TGCAGCATGAGGACTAGCGGGTCCTCCTACGAGCAGTACTTC. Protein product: CSMRTSGSSYEQYF.

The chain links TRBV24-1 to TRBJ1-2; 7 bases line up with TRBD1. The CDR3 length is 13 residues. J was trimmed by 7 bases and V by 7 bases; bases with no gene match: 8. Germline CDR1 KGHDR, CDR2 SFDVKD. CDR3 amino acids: CATSHRTGGGYTF. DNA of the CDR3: TGTGCCACCAGCCACCGGACAGGCGGTGGCTACACCTTC.

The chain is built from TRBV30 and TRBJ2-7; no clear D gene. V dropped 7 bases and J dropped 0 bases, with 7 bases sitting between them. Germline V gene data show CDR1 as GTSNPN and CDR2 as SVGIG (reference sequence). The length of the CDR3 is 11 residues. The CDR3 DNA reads TGTGCCTTTGACGGCTCCTACGAGCAGTACTTC. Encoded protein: CAFDGSYEQYF.

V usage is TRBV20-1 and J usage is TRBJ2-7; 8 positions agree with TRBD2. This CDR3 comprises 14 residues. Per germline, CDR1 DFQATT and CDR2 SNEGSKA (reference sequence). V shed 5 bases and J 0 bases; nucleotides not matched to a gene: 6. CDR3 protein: CSALSGSVSYEQYF. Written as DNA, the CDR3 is TGCAGTGCTCTCAGCGGGAGCGTCTCCTACGAGCAGTACTTC.

The CDR3 coding sequence is TGTGCCAGCAGCTCCTTCGTGGGCACTGAAGCTTTCTTT. This encodes CASSSFVGTEAFF. The V call is TRBV7-2, the J call TRBJ1-1; no reliable D call. Per the germline V gene, CDR1 is SGHTA and CDR2 is FQGNSA. This CDR3 is 13 amino acids long. V was trimmed by 4 bases and J by 4 bases, leaving 10 bases between them.

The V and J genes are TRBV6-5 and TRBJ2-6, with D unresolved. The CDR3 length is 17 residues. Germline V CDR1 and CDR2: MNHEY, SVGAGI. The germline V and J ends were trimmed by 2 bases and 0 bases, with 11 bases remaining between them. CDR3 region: CASSYGVSDSGANVLTF. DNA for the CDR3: TGTGCCAGCAGTTACGGGGTGAGCGACTCTGGGGCCAACGTCCTGACTTTC.

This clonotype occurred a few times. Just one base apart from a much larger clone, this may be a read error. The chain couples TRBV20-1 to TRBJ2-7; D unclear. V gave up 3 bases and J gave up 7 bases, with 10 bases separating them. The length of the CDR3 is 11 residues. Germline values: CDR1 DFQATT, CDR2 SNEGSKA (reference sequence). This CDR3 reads CSASGYYEQYF. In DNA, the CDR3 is TGCAGTGCTAGTGGTTACTATGAGCAGTACTTC.

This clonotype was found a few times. The DNA of the CDR3 is TGTGCCAGCAGTTTATCAGGGGGGCCTCCAGGCGAGCAGTACTTC. As protein: CASSLSGGPPGEQYF. V is TRBV27 and J is TRBJ2-7; D could derive from TRBD1 or TRBD2 (6 bases each). Looked up from germline, CDR1 is MNHEY and CDR2 is SMNVEV (reference sequence). This CDR3 region has 15 residues. The ends were cut back, 0 bases at V and 6 bases at J, with 15 bases in the middle.

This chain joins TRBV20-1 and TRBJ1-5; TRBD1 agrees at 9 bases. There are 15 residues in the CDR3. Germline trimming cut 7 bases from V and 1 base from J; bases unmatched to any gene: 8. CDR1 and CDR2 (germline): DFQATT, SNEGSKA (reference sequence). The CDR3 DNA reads TGCAGTGTTTGGGACAGGGAATGGAGCAATCAGCCCCAGCATTTT. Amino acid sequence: CSVWDREWSNQPQHF.

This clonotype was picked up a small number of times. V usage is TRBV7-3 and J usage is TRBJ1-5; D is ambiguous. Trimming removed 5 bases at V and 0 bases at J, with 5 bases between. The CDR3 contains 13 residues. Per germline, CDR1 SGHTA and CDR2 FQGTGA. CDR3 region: CASSPASNQPQHF. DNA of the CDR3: TGTGCCAGCAGCCCCGCTAGCAATCAGCCCCAGCATTTT.

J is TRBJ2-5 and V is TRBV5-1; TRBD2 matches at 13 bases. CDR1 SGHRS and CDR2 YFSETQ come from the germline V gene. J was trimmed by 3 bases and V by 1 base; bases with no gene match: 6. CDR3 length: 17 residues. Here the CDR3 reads CASSLTLGLAGEETQYF. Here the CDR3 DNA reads TGCGCCAGCAGCTTGACCCTCGGACTAGCGGGAGAAGAGACCCAGTACTTC.

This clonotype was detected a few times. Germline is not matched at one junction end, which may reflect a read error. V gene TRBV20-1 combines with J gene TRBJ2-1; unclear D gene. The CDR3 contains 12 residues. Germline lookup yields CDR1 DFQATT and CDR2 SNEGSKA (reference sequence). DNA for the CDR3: TGCAGCGCTATGGCGCTCTACAATGAGCAGTTCTTC. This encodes CSAMALYNEQFF.

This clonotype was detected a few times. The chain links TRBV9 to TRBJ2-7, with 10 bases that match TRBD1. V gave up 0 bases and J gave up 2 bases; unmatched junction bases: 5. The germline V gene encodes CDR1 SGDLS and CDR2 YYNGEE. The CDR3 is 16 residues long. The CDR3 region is CASSVAKTGGPYEQYF. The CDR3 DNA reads TGTGCCAGCAGCGTAGCTAAGACAGGGGGCCCCTACGAGCAGTACTTC. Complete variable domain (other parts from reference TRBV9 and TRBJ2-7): DSGVTQTPKHLITATGQRVTLRCSPRSGDLSVYWYQQSLDQGLQFLIQYYNGEERAKGNILERFSAQQFPDLHSELNLSSLELGDSALYFCASSVAKTGGPYEQYFGPGTRLTVT.

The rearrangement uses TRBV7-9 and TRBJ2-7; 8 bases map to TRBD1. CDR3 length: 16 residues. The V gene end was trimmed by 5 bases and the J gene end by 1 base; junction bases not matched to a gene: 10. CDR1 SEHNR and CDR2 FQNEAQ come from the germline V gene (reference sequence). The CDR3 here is CASSPAFTGGSYEQYF. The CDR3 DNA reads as TGTGCCAGCAGCCCGGCTTTCACAGGGGGTTCCTACGAGCAGTACTTC.

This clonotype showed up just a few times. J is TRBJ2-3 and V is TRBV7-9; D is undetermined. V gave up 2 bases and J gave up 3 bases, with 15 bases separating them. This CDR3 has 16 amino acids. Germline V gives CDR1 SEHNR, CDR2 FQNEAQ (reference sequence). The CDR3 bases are TGTGCCAGCAGCTTAATGGGGAAGGGTCAGACAGATACGCAGTATTTT. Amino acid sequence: CASSLMGKGQTDTQYF. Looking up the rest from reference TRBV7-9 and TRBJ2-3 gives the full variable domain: DTGVSQNPRHKITKRGQNVTFRCDPISEHNRLYWYRQTLGQGPEFLTYFQNEAQLEKSRLLSDRFSAERPKGSFSTLEIQRTEQGDSAMYLCASSLMGKGQTDTQYFGPGTRLTVL.

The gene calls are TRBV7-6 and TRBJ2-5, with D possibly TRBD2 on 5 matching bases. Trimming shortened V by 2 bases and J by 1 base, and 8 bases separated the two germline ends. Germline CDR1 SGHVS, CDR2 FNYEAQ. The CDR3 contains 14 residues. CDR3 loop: CASSLPGSQETQYF. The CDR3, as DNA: TGTGCCAGCAGCTTACCGGGGAGCCAAGAGACCCAGTACTTC.

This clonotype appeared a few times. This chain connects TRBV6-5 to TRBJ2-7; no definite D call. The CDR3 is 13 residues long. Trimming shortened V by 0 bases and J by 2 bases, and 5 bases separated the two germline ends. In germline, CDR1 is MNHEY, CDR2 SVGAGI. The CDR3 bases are TGTGCCAGCAGTTACTCTCCCGCCTACGAGCAGTACTTC. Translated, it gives CASSYSPAYEQYF.

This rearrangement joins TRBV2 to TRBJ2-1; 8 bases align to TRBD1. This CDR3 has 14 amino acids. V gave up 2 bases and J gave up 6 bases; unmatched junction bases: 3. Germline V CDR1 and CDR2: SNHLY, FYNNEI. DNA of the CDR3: TGTGCCAGCAGTGAAAAAACAGGGGGCAATGAGCAGTTCTTC. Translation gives CASSEKTGGNEQFF.

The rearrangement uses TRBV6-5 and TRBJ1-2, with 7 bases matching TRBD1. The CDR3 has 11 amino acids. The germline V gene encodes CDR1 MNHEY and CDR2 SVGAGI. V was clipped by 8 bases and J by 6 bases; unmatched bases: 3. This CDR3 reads CASGQVDGYTF. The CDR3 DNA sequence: TGTGCCAGCGGACAGGTAGATGGCTACACCTTC.

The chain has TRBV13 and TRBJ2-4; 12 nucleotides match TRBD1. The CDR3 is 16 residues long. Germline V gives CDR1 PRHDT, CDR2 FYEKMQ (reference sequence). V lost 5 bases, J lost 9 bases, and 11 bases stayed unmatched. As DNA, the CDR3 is TGTGCCAGCAGCCAGGGACAGGGGGCCCCAAGTCGCATTCAGTACTTC. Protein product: CASSQGQGAPSRIQYF.

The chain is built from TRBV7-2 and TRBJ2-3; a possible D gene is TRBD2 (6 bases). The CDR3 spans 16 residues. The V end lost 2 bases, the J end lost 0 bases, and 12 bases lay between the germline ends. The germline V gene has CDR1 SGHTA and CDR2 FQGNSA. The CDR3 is CASSLFPRGSTDTQYF. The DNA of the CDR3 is TGTGCCAGCAGCTTATTTCCTCGGGGGAGCACAGATACGCAGTATTTT. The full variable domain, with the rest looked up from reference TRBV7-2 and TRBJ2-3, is GAGVSQSPSNKVTEKGKDVELRCDPISGHTALYWYRQSLGQGLEFLIYFQGNSAPDKSGLPSDRFSAERTGGSVSTLTIQRTQQEDSAVYLCASSLFPRGSTDTQYFGPGTRLTVL.

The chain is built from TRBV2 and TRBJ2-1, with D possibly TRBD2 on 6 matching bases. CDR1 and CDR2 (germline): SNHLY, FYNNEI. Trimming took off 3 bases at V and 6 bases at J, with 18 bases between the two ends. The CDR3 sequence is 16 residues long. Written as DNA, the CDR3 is TGTGCCAGCAGTGACCCCCGGCAGGGAGGCGGCAATGAGCAGTTCTTC. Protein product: CASSDPRQGGGNEQFF.